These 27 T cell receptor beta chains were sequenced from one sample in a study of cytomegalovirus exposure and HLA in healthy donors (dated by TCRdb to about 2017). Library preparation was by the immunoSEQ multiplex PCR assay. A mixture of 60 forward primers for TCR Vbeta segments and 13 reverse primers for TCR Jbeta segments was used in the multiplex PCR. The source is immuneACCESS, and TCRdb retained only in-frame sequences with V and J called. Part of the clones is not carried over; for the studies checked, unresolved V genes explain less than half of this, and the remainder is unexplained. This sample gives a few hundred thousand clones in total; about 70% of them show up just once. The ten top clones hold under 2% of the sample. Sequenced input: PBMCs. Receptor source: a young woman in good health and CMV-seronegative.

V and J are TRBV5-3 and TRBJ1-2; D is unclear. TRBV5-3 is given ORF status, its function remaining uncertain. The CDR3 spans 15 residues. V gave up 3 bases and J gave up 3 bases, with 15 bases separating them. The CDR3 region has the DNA TGTGCCAGAAGCTGGTACCTGAGAGGAGACTATGGCTACACCTTC. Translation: CARSWYLRGDYGYTF.

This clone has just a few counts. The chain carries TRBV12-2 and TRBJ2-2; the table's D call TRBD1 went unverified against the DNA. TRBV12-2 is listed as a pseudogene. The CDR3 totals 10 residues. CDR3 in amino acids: CASRLVDSFF. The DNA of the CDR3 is TGTGCAAGTCGCTTAGTCGACAGCTTTTTT.

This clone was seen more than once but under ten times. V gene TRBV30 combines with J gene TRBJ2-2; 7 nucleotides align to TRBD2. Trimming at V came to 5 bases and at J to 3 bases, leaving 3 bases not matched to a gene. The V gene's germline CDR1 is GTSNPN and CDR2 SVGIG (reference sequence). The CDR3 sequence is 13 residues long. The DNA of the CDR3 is TGTGCCTGGGATGGGGGGGACACCGGGGAGCTGTTTTTT. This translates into CAWDGGDTGELFF.

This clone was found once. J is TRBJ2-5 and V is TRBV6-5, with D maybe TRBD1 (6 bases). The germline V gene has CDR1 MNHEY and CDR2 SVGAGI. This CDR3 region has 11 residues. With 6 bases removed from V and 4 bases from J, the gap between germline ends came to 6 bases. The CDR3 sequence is CASRQGETQYF. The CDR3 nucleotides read TGTGCCAGCAGACAGGGAGAGACCCAGTACTTC.

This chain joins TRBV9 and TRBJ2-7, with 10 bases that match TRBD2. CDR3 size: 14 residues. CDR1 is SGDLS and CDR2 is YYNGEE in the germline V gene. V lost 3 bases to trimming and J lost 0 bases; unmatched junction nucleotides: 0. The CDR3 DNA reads TGTGCCAGCAGCGCTAGCGGGGGCTCCTACGAGCAGTACTTC. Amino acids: CASSASGGSYEQYF.

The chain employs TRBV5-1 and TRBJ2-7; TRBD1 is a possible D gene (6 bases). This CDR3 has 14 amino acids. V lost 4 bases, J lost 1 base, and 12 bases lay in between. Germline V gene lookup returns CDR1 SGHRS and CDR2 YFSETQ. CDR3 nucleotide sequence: TGCGCCAGCAGCCCCCGCCAGGGGTCCTACGAGCAGTACTTC. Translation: CASSPRQGSYEQYF.

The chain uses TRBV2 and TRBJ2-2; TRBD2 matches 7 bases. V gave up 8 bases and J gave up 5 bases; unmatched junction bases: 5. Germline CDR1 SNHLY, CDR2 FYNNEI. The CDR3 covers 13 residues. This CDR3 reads CASCREGTGELFF. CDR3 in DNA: TGTGCCAGCTGCAGGGAGGGAACCGGGGAGCTGTTTTTT.

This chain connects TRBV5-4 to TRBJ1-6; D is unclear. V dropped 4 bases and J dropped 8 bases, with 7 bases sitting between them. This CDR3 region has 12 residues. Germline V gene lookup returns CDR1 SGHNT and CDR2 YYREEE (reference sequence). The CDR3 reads CASSLFDSPLHF. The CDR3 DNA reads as TGTGCCAGCAGCCTATTTGATTCACCCCTCCACTTT.

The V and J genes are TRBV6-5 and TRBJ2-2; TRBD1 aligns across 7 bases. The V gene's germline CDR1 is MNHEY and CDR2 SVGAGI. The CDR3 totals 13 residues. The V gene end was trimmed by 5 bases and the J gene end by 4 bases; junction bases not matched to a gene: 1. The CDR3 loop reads CASSRDSTGELFF. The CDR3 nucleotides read TGTGCCAGCAGTCGGGACAGCACCGGGGAGCTGTTTTTT.

CDR3 amino acids: CAWSVLRGQETQYF. The DNA for the CDR3 is TGTGCCTGGAGTGTACTGCGGGGACAAGAGACCCAGTACTTC. V is TRBV30 and J is TRBJ2-5, with a weak D call TRBD2 (6 bases). Germline CDR1 and CDR2: GTSNPN and SVGIG (reference sequence). There are 14 residues in the CDR3. The ends were cut back, 0 bases at V and 2 bases at J, with 10 bases in the middle.

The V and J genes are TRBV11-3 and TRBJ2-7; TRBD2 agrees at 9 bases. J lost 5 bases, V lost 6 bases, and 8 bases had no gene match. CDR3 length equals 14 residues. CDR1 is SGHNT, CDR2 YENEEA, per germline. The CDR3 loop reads CASSSGLASDEQYF. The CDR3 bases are TGTGCCAGCAGTTCAGGACTAGCGAGCGACGAGCAGTACTTC.

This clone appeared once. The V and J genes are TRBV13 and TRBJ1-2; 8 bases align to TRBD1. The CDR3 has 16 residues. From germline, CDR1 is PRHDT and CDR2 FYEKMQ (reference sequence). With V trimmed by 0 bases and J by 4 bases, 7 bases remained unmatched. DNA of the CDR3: TGTGCCAGCAGCTTAGGGACAGGGGAAAGGATCTATGGCTACACCTTC. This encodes CASSLGTGERIYGYTF. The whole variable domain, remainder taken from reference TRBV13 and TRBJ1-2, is AAGVIQSPRHLIKEKRETATLKCYPIPRHDTVYWYQQGPGQDPQFLISFYEKMQSDKGSIPDRFSAQQFSDYHSELNMSSLELGDSALYFCASSLGTGERIYGYTFGSGTRLTVV.

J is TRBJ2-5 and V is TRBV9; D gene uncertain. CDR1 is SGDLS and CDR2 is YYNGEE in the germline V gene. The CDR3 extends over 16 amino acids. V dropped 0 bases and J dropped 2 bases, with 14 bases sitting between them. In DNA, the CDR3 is TGTGCCAGCAGCGTAGCCCCAGAGAACAGACAAGAGACCCAGTACTTC. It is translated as CASSVAPENRQETQYF.

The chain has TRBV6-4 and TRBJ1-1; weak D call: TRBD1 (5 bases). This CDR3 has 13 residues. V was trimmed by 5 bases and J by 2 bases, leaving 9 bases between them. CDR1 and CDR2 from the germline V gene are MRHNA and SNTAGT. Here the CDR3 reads CASSQTANTEAFF. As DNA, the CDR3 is TGTGCCAGCAGTCAGACAGCTAACACTGAAGCTTTCTTT.

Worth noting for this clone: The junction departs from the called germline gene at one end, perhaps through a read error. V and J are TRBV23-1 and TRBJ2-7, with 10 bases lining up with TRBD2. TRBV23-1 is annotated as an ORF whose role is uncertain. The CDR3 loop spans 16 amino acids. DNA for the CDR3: TGCGCCAGCAGTCAACCTAGCGGGAGTTGGTCCTCCGAGCAGTACTTC. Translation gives CASSQPSGSWSSEQYF.

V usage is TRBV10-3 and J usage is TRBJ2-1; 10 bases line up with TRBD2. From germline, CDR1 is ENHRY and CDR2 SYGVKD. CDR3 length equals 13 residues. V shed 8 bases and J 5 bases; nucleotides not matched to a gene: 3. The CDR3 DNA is TGTGCCATCGGGAGCGGGAGGGACAATGAGCAGTTCTTC. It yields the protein CAIGSGRDNEQFF.

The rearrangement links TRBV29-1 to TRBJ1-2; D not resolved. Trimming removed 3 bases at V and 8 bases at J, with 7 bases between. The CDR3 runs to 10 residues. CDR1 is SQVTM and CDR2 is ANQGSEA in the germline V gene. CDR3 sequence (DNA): TGCAGCGTTGAGGAGGGCGGCTACACCTTC. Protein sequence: CSVEEGGYTF.

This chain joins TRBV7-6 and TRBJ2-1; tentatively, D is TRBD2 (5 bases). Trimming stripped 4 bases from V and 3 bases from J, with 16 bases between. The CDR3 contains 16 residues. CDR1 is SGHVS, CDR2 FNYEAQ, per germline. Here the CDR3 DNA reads TGTGCCAGCAGCTCCCTAGGAGCGGCAAACTACAATGAGCAGTTCTTC. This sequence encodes CASSSLGAANYNEQFF.

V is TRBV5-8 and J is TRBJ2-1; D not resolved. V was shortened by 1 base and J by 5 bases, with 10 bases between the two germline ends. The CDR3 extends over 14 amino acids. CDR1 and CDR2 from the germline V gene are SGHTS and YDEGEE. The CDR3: CASSLFYGHNEQFF. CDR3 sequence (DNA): TGTGCCAGCAGCTTGTTCTACGGTCACAATGAGCAGTTCTTC. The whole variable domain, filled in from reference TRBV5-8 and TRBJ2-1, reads EAGVTQSPTHLIKTRGQQATLRCSPISGHTSVYWYQQALGLGLQFLLWYDEGEERNRGNFPPRFSGRQFPNYSSELNVNALELEDSALYLCASSLFYGHNEQFFGPGTRLTVL.

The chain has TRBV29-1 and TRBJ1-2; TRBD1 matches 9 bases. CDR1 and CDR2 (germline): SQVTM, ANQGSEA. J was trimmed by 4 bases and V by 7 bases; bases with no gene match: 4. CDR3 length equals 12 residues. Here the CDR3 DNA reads TGCAGCGCCGACAGGGGGACCTATGGCTACACCTTC. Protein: CSADRGTYGYTF.

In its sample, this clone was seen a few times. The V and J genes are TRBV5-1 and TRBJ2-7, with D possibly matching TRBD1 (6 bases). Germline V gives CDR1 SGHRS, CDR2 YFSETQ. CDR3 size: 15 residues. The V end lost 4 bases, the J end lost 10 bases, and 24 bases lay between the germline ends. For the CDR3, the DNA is TGCGCCAGCAGCGGTGGGTCAGGGGCCCCTTCTGGCCAGTACTTC. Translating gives CASSGGSGAPSGQYF.

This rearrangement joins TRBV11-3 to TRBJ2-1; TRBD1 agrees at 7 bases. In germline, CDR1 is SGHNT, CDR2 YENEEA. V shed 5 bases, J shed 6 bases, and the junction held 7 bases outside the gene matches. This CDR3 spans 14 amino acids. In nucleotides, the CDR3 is TGTGCCAGCAGCCCAGGGGACAGCTTCAATGAGCAGTTCTTC. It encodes CASSPGDSFNEQFF.

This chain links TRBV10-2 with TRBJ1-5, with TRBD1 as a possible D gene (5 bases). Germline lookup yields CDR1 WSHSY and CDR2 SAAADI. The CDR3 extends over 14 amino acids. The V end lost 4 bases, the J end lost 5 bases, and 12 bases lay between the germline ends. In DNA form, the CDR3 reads TGCGCCAGCAGTGTTGCAGGGCGCTATCAGCCCCAGCATTTT. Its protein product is CASSVAGRYQPQHF.

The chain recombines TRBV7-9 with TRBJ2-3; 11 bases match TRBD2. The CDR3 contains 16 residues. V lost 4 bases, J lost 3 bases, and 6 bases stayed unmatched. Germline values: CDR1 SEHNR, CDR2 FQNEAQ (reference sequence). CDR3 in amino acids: CASSSLAGGGTDTQYF. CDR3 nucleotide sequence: TGTGCCAGCAGCTCCCTAGCGGGAGGAGGGACAGATACGCAGTATTTT.

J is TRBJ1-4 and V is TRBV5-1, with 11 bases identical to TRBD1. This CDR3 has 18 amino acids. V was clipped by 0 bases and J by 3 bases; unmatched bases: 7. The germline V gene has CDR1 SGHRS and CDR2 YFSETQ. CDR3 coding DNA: TGCGCCAGCAGCTTGGGAGCGGACAGGGGGCTTGCTAATGAAAAACTGTTTTTT. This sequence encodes CASSLGADRGLANEKLFF.

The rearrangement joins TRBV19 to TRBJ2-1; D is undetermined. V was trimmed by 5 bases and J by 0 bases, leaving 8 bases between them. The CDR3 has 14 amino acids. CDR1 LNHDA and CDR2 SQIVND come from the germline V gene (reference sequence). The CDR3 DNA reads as TGTGCCAGTAGTGCCGGTAGCTCCTACAATGAGCAGTTCTTC. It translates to CASSAGSSYNEQFF.

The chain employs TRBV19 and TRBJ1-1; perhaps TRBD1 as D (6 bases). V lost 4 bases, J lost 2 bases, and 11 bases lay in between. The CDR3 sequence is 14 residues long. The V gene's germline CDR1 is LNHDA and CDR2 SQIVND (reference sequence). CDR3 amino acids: CASSTWDTNTEAFF. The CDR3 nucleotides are TGTGCCAGTAGTACCTGGGACACCAACACTGAAGCTTTCTTT.